These 18 T cell receptor beta chains share one sample of origin, sequenced in a study of human T cells and chemical hapten exposure (dated by TCRdb to the early 2020s). Library preparation employed RACE. For sequencing, a NextSeq 500 was employed. In-frame beta chains were kept once TCRdb had trimmed the public reads at Q25 with fastp and called clones with MiXCR. Rows with one shared CDR3 protein collapse into an entry with the most common genes and DNA. The table for this sample lists about 52,000 distinct CDR3 sequences; 9.9% of them were counted only once. Roughly 17% of the sample goes to the ten largest clones. Read against the paper, the sample's time point label means: patch test 3, about 24 weeks after DPC sensitization. This specimen's treatment or condition label, per the study, means: therapeutic diphenylcyclopropenone sensitization with weekly scalp DPC. Material: whole blood, obtained in connection with sensitization to the hapten diphenylcyclopropenone (DPC). These TCRs come from a woman aged 40 to 50 with alopecia areata. Some clones in this sample may be carry-over from other donors' samples.

Only a few counts were recorded for this clonotype. The rearrangement joins TRBV29-1 to TRBJ2-1; no definite D call. V was pared by 1 base and J by 8 bases, with 21 bases between. Germline lookup yields CDR1 SQVTM and CDR2 ANQGSEA. The CDR3 is 16 amino acids. DNA for the CDR3: TGCAGCGTTGAAGGGGCCGATAGGGAACCGATAGATGAGCAGTTCTTC. It encodes CSVEGADREPIDEQFF.

There are a few counts of this clonotype. The rearrangement uses TRBV6-2 or TRBV6-3 and TRBJ2-2; D is ambiguous. Between the trimmed V and J ends, which lost 6 bases and 3 bases, there was a span of 11 bases. This CDR3 has 14 amino acids. Germline values: CDR1 MNHEY, CDR2 SVGEGT. CDR3 sequence (DNA): TGTGCCAGCAGCTCGACCGCTTACACCGGGGAGCTGTTTTTT. It specifies CASSSTAYTGELFF.

Many counts were recorded for this clonotype. The chain recombines TRBV11-1 with TRBJ2-2, with D possibly matching TRBD1 (6 bases). This CDR3 comprises 15 residues. Germline CDR1 is SGHAT and CDR2 is FQDESV (reference sequence). V shed 5 bases and J shed 1 base, with 11 bases lying between them. The CDR3 is CASSPGARNTGELFF. DNA for the CDR3: TGTGCCAGCAGCCCAGGGGCTCGGAACACCGGGGAGCTGTTTTTT.

This clonotype was found many times. The chain recombines TRBV19 with TRBJ1-1, with D uncertain. In germline, CDR1 is LNHDA, CDR2 SQIVND (reference sequence). This CDR3 has 15 amino acids. The ends were cut back, 3 bases at V and 6 bases at J, with 17 bases in the middle. As DNA, the CDR3 is TGTGCCAGTAGTATGCGGACGGGAGGGTACCCTGAAGCTTTCTTT. Protein: CASSMRTGGYPEAFF.

This clonotype was recorded at least ten times. This chain uses TRBV6-2 or TRBV6-3 with TRBJ2-2; 8 nucleotides match TRBD1. The CDR3 totals 15 residues. In germline, CDR1 is MNHEY, CDR2 SVGEGT. With V trimmed by 6 bases and J by 5 bases, 8 bases remained unmatched. The CDR3 region is CASRHGQGATGELFF. CDR3 nucleotide sequence: TGTGCCAGCAGACACGGGCAGGGGGCAACCGGGGAGCTGTTTTTT.

This clonotype was seen repeatedly, ten times or more. V is TRBV7-8 and J is TRBJ2-7; possible D gene TRBD1, 5 bases. Trimming cost V 3 bases and J 3 bases, with 9 bases left between them. From germline, CDR1 is SGHVS and CDR2 FQNEAQ. The CDR3 covers 13 residues. The CDR3 is CASSLDTLYEQYF. The CDR3 nucleotides are TGTGCCAGCAGCTTGGACACGCTCTACGAGCAGTACTTC.

The V and J genes are TRBV4-1 and TRBJ1-2, with D unclear. CDR3 length equals 16 residues. Germline V gene sequence: CDR1 MGHRA, CDR2 YSYEKL. V lost 0 bases, J lost 4 bases, and 15 bases lay in between. The CDR3 sequence is CASSQDYLQARYGYTF. Written as DNA, the CDR3 is TGCGCCAGCAGCCAAGATTATCTGCAGGCTCGCTATGGCTACACCTTC.

This clonotype was counted at least ten times. The rearrangement uses TRBV29-1 and TRBJ1-1; D not resolved. This CDR3 spans 13 amino acids. Trimming took off 6 bases at V and 4 bases at J, with 15 bases between the two ends. Germline V gene lookup returns CDR1 SQVTM and CDR2 ANQGSEA. CDR3: CSVWSRGVTEAFF. The DNA for the CDR3 is TGCAGCGTATGGAGTCGGGGAGTCACTGAAGCTTTCTTT.

The CDR3 spells CASSPRSGGSEAFF. CDR3 bases: TGTGCCAGCAGCCCCCGATCAGGGGGGTCTGAAGCTTTCTTT. This chain connects TRBV7-9 to TRBJ1-1, with TRBD1 matching over 7 bases. The germline gives CDR1 SEHNR, CDR2 FQNEAQ (reference sequence). This CDR3 has 14 residues. V shed 5 bases, J shed 6 bases, and the junction held 9 bases outside the gene matches.

This clonotype was detected a few times. V is TRBV2 and J is TRBJ2-3; D not certain. Germline values: CDR1 SNHLY, CDR2 FYNNEI. Trimming left V 1 base short and J 5 bases short, with 1 base between. This CDR3 is built from 11 residues. The CDR3 DNA follows: TGTGCCAGCAGTGAAGTAGATACGCAGTATTTT. It encodes CASSEVDTQYF. The full variable domain, rest sourced from reference TRBV2 and TRBJ2-3, is EPEVTQTPSHQVTQMGQEVILRCVPISNHLYFYWYRQILGQKVEFLVSFYNNEISEKSEIFDDQFSVERPDGSNFTLKIRSTKLEDSAMYFCASSEVDTQYFGPGTRLTVL.

This clonotype was recorded at least ten times. The CDR3: CASSLDADSPLHF. The CDR3 coding sequence is TGTGCCAGCAGCTTGGATGCGGATTCACCCCTCCACTTT. The gene calls are TRBV5-5 and TRBJ1-6, with D unresolved. Germline values: CDR1 SGHKS, CDR2 YYEKEE (reference sequence). V was trimmed by 0 bases and J by 8 bases, leaving 6 bases between them. The CDR3 contains 13 residues.

This clonotype was counted only a few times. V usage is TRBV6-5 and J usage is TRBJ2-3; D uncertain. Germline-derived CDR1 and CDR2 are MNHEY and SVGAGI. The V and J ends lost 2 bases and 6 bases respectively, with 12 bases between them. The CDR3 has 14 residues. CDR3 sequence (DNA): TGTGCCAGCAGTTACGGTTTGCGTCTTGATACGCAGTATTTT. Translating gives CASSYGLRLDTQYF.

This clonotype came up a few times. V gene TRBV12-3 or TRBV12-4 combines with J gene TRBJ2-3; D call uncertain. This CDR3 region has 16 residues. V was pared by 1 base and J by 3 bases, with 14 bases between. Here the CDR3 reads CASSLEWDGWTDTQYF. CDR3 sequence (DNA): TGTGCCAGCAGTTTAGAGTGGGATGGTTGGACAGATACGCAGTATTTT.

This sequence joins TRBV9 and TRBJ2-7, with 8 bases lining up with TRBD1. The CDR3 runs 14 residues. CDR1 is SGDLS and CDR2 is YYNGEE in the germline V gene. Trimming removed 6 bases from V and 0 bases from J; junction bases left unmatched: 5. The CDR3 sequence is CASTPGTGSYEQYF. For the CDR3, the DNA is TGTGCCAGCACCCCCGGGACAGGCTCCTACGAGCAGTACTTC.

With regard to this clonotype: One end of the junction fails to match germline, which may point to a read error. The chain joins TRBV7-9 to TRBJ2-3; 7 nucleotides match TRBD1. The end of the DNA is better explained by TRBJ1-5, so the J call may be wrong. This CDR3 spans 17 amino acids. Germline V gives CDR1 SEHNR, CDR2 FQNEAQ (reference sequence). The chain's CDR3 is CVSSSGTATILTDTQHF. The CDR3 DNA is TGTGTCAGCAGCTCTGGGACAGCCACAATACTCACAGATACGCAGCATTTT.

In its sample, this clonotype was seen a few times. The chain joins TRBV6-5 to TRBJ2-1; 12 bases agree with TRBD2. Losses at the gene ends were 6 bases for V and 4 bases for J; bases not matched to a gene: 10. The CDR3 length is 17 residues. Germline CDR1 reads MNHEY; CDR2 reads SVGAGI. In DNA form, the CDR3 reads TGTGCCAGCAGGGCTAGCGGGGGGGCCTTAGGGTACAATGAGCAGTTCTTC. It is translated as CASRASGGALGYNEQFF.

This clonotype occurred a few times. The V and J genes are TRBV7-2 and TRBJ2-2, with D possibly matching TRBD1 (5 bases). V was shortened by 4 bases and J by 4 bases, with 16 bases between the two germline ends. CDR1 is SGHTA, CDR2 FQGNSA, per germline. The CDR3 totals 16 residues. This chain's CDR3 is CASSSSRQGGTGELFF. The CDR3 coding sequence is TGTGCCAGCAGCTCCTCCCGGCAGGGTGGCACCGGGGAGCTGTTTTTT. The full variable domain, in which reference TRBV7-2 and TRBJ2-2 provide the parts outside the CDR3, is GAGVSQSPSNKVTEKGKDVELRCDPISGHTALYWYRQSLGQGLEFLIYFQGNSAPDKSGLPSDRFSAERTGGSVSTLTIQRTQQEDSAVYLCASSSSRQGGTGELFFGEGSRLTVL.

This clonotype was observed at least ten times. The J gene is TRBJ1-1, the V gene TRBV29-1; 7 bases match TRBD1. The CDR3 spans 15 residues. V trimming: 6 bases; J trimming: 0 bases; junction bases outside the gene matches: 10. The germline CDR1 and CDR2 sequences are SQVTM and ANQGSEA. CDR3 coding DNA: TGCAGCGTGGCAGGGGGGACAAAAATGAACACTGAAGCTTTCTTT. Translated: CSVAGGTKMNTEAFF.